This TCR beta chain was found in a study of shared clonotypes between healthy human individuals. In the study overall: There were three CD4 naive, three CD4 memory, two CD8 naive and one CD8 memory plates per donor.

Per the germline V gene, CDR1 is KGHSH and CDR2 is LQKENI. V was trimmed by 0 bases and J by 0 bases, leaving 8 bases between them. This CDR3 is built from 16 residues. Genomic DNA belonging to each subset was distributed in equal measure over several immunoSEQ plates. Some clones are missing from TCRdb's copy, which holds only in-frame ones; the method was immunoSEQ multiplex PCR. Here the sample spans a few million clones, around nine tenths being singletons. This clone has just one count. This rearrangement joins TRBV18 to TRBJ1-4; D not certain. This sequence originates from a young man in good health. What was sequenced was naive CD4+ T cells sorted from blood. Subset denoted: CD45RA+ positively selected. The CDR3 is CASSPPGTSTNEKLFF. DNA for the CDR3: TGTGCCAGCTCACCACCTGGCACTTCAACTAATGAAAAACTGTTTTTT.